Following are 9 T cell receptor beta chains from one sample sequenced in a study of cytotoxic CD8 clonotypes in ibrutinib-treated CLL. Profiled with immunoSEQ multiplex PCR; TCRdb holds only in-frame clones, not every one. The sample has roughly 180,000 clones, over 60% seen once. This specimen consisted of PBMCs, obtained after 24 months of ibrutinib treatment. The receptors were sampled from a human donor with chronic lymphocytic leukemia.

The V gene is TRBV5-6, the J gene TRBJ1-4, with D perhaps TRBD1 (5 bases). The CDR3 consists of 15 residues. Germline CDR1 is SGHDT and CDR2 is YYEEEE. V shed 3 bases and J shed 5 bases, with 14 bases lying between them. Written as DNA, the CDR3 is TGTGCCAGCAGCTCGGGGCCAGGGTGGAATGAAAAACTGTTTTTT. Translated: CASSSGPGWNEKLFF.

The chain recombines TRBV7-2 with TRBJ2-3, with 7 positions matching TRBD1. With 2 bases clipped from V and 7 bases from J, the junction kept 12 bases outside the gene matches. Germline CDR1 is SGHTA and CDR2 is FQGNSA. The length of the CDR3 is 16 residues. The CDR3 sequence is CASSLQWDSMTNTQYF. CDR3 bases: TGTGCCAGCAGCTTACAATGGGACAGCATGACAAATACGCAGTATTTT.

The V call is TRBV11-2, the J call TRBJ2-7; 10 nucleotides agree with TRBD2. The CDR3 runs to 14 residues. Losses at the gene ends were 6 bases for V and 2 bases for J; bases not matched to a gene: 4. Germline V gene lookup returns CDR1 SGHAT and CDR2 FQNNGV. CDR3 sequence: CASRRTSGTYEQYF. CDR3 nucleotides: TGTGCCAGCAGAAGGACTAGCGGTACCTACGAGCAGTACTTC.

The chain is built from TRBV5-6 and TRBJ1-4; possible D gene TRBD1, 5 bases. Germline assignment: CDR1 SGHDT and CDR2 YYEEEE. V shed 2 bases and J shed 6 bases, with 11 bases lying between them. This CDR3 region has 14 residues. The CDR3 sequence is CASSFWTTHEKLFF. CDR3 sequence (DNA): TGTGCCAGCAGCTTTTGGACAACCCATGAAAAACTGTTTTTT. The entire variable domain, with the rest obtained from reference TRBV5-6 and TRBJ1-4, is as follows: DAGVTQSPTHLIKTRGQQVTLRCSPKSGHDTVSWYQQALGQGPQFIFQYYEEEERQRGNFPDRFSGHQFPNYSSELNVNALLLGDSALYLCASSFWTTHEKLFFGSGTQLSVL.

The chain employs TRBV5-6 and TRBJ2-7, with D perhaps given as TRBD1 or TRBD2 (6 bases each). V lost 5 bases and J lost 0, with 15 bases in between. CDR1 is SGHDT, CDR2 YYEEEE, per germline. The CDR3 has 15 residues. The CDR3 sequence: CASRKGGLFSYEQYF. The CDR3 region has the DNA TGTGCCAGCAGAAAGGGGGGCCTTTTCTCCTACGAGCAGTACTTC.

The chain combines TRBV9 with TRBJ2-1, with 9 bases lining up with TRBD2. The CDR3 is 15 amino acids. V lost 4 bases, J lost 4 bases, and 6 bases stayed unmatched. From germline, CDR1 is SGDLS and CDR2 YYNGEE. In DNA form, the CDR3 reads TGTGCCAGCAGCCCCCGGACTAGCGCATACAATGAGCAGTTCTTC. It yields the protein CASSPRTSAYNEQFF.

V usage is TRBV9 and J usage is TRBJ2-5, with 7 nucleotides matching TRBD1. The V gene's germline CDR1 is SGDLS and CDR2 YYNGEE. This CDR3 comprises 15 residues. The J segment lost 4 bases and the V segment lost 0 bases, leaving 6 bases of the junction unmatched. The CDR3 sequence: CASSVARTGRETQYF. The CDR3, as DNA: TGTGCCAGCAGCGTAGCTCGGACAGGCAGAGAGACCCAGTACTTC.

This sequence joins TRBV5-1 and TRBJ2-7; perhaps TRBD1 as D (6 bases). The V gene lost 2 bases and the J gene lost 6 bases, with 9 bases spanning the gap. This CDR3 has 12 residues. CDR1 is SGHRS and CDR2 is YFSETQ in the germline V gene. The CDR3: CASSFTGLEQYF. The CDR3 bases are TGCGCCAGCAGCTTCACAGGGCTCGAGCAGTACTTC.

The J gene is TRBJ2-4, the V gene TRBV2; D not resolved. The CDR3 length is 12 residues. V lost 4 bases and J lost 4, with 5 bases in between. Germline V gene lookup returns CDR1 SNHLY and CDR2 FYNNEI. This CDR3 reads CASSAGKNIQYF. In DNA form, the CDR3 reads TGTGCCAGCAGTGCAGGAAAAAACATTCAGTACTTC.